Below are 27 T cell receptor beta chains sequenced from a single sample in a study of T-cell memory formation after mild COVID-19. TCRdb reprocessed the 5' RACE reads with MiXCR, giving one entry per CDR3 protein. This sample has around 100,000 distinct CDR3 sequences, with 11% found just once. Sequences were obtained from PBMCs or a T cell subset sorted from them (not recorded which). These receptors were collected from a man aged 18 to 35 who had mild COVID-19 (a few samples of this study predate the infection). Cell type and time point are not known.

This clonotype was observed a few times. CDR3 amino acids: CASSAQGDTEAFF. Written as DNA, the CDR3 is TGTGCCAGCAGCGCACAGGGGGACACTGAAGCTTTCTTT. The rearrangement joins TRBV4-2 to TRBJ1-1; 8 bases line up with TRBD1. The V and J ends lost 5 bases and 3 bases, in that order; junction bases with no gene match: 2. Germline CDR1 is LGHNA and CDR2 is YNFKEQ. The CDR3 totals 13 residues.

This clonotype was seen a few times. The V call is TRBV2, the J call TRBJ2-7; D possibly corresponds to TRBD2 (6 bases). Germline assignment: CDR1 SNHLY and CDR2 FYNNEI. This CDR3 has 13 amino acids. V was clipped by 3 bases and J by 4 bases, with 10 bases between them. The CDR3 sequence: CASSEGGFYEQYV. CDR3 bases: TGTGCCAGCAGTGAGGGGGGTTTTTACGAGCAGTACGTC.

The chain carries TRBV7-9 and TRBJ1-2; D remains unclear. The CDR3 consists of 15 residues. The V and J ends lost 5 bases and 1 base respectively, with 14 bases between them. CDR1 SEHNR and CDR2 FQNEAQ come from the germline V gene (reference sequence). The CDR3 DNA follows: TGTGCCAGCAGCCGGGAGGGAACTCTTAACTATGGCTACACCTTC. Protein sequence: CASSREGTLNYGYTF.

This clonotype was seen at least ten times. The chain has TRBV29-1 and TRBJ2-7; a possible D gene is TRBD1 (6 bases). Between the trimmed V and J ends, which lost 2 bases and 3 bases, there was a span of 8 bases. CDR1 SQVTM and CDR2 ANQGSEA come from the germline V gene. CDR3 size: 12 residues. In DNA form, the CDR3 reads TGCAGCGTTGAAAGGGGGAACTACGAGCAGTACTTC. It is translated as CSVERGNYEQYF.

In its sample, this clonotype was seen a few times. The chain combines TRBV7-9 with TRBJ2-5, with 10 bases aligning to TRBD1. Germline loops: CDR1 SEHNR, CDR2 FQNEAQ (reference sequence). V gave up 5 bases and J gave up 14 bases; unmatched junction bases: 5. The CDR3 is 11 residues long. For the CDR3, the DNA is TGTGCCAGCAGCCGGACAGGGGGACAATACTTC. As protein: CASSRTGGQYF.

The chain uses TRBV28 and TRBJ2-7, with D possibly being TRBD1 or TRBD2 (5 bases each). CDR3 length equals 15 residues. V lost 5 bases and J 0 bases, leaving 14 bases between the germline ends. Germline loops: CDR1 MDHEN, CDR2 SYDVKM. CDR3 DNA: TGTGCCAGCAGTACCGGGGACGTGAGCTCCTACGAGCAGTACTTC. Amino acids: CASSTGDVSSYEQYF.

The chain joins TRBV3-1 to TRBJ2-3; D is possibly TRBD2 (5 bases). Germline V gives CDR1 LGHDT, CDR2 YNNKEL (reference sequence). The ends were cut back, 8 bases at V and 1 base at J, with 13 bases in the middle. This CDR3 spans 14 amino acids. The CDR3 is CASWSGFGTDTQYF. Here the CDR3 DNA reads TGTGCCAGCTGGTCGGGGTTCGGCACAGATACGCAGTATTTT.

The V call is TRBV7-2, the J call TRBJ2-3; tentatively, D is TRBD1 or TRBD2 (5 bases each). V was clipped by 1 base and J by 5 bases, with 10 bases between them. Germline assignment: CDR1 SGHTA and CDR2 FQGNSA. The CDR3 has 14 amino acids. CDR3: CASSLGDPRDTQYF. In DNA form, the CDR3 reads TGTGCCAGCAGCTTAGGGGACCCCAGAGATACGCAGTATTTT.

The CDR3 region is CASSFRSQAGAYEQYF. The CDR3, as DNA: TGTGCCAGCAGTTTTAGGTCCCAGGCGGGGGCCTACGAGCAGTACTTC. This chain uses TRBV27 with TRBJ2-7; the match to TRBD2 covers 7 bases. The CDR3 runs 16 residues. From germline, CDR1 is MNHEY and CDR2 SMNVEV (reference sequence). V was pared by 3 bases and J by 2 bases, with 10 bases of the junction left unmatched.

The rearrangement links TRBV27 to TRBJ2-1; 8 bases are a match to TRBD2. V dropped 6 bases and J dropped 3; count of bases not matched to a gene: 10. Germline V gene data show CDR1 as MNHEY and CDR2 as SMNVEV (reference sequence). The CDR3 spans 16 residues. CDR3 in amino acids: CASSPRGGRFYNEQFF. CDR3 nucleotide sequence: TGTGCCAGCAGCCCCCGGGGGGGGAGATTCTACAATGAGCAGTTCTTC.

This clonotype has only a few counts. V usage is TRBV15 and J usage is TRBJ2-5; D uncertain. The CDR3 extends over 14 amino acids. Trimming took 3 bases from V and 1 from J, leaving 9 bases between them. CDR1 and CDR2 (germline): LNHNV, YYDKDF (reference sequence). The CDR3 bases are TGTGCCACCAGCAGTGAGGACCTCCAAGAGACCCAGTACTTC. Its protein is CATSSEDLQETQYF.

The rearrangement uses TRBV6-2 or TRBV6-3 and TRBJ1-5; D ambiguous. V gave up 6 bases and J gave up 1 base, with 10 bases separating them. The germline V gene encodes CDR1 MNHEY and CDR2 SVGEGT. This CDR3 is 14 amino acids long. The CDR3 DNA reads TGTGCCAGCAGCCCCCTCAGGAGCAATCAGCCCCAGCATTTT. It translates to CASSPLRSNQPQHF.

This clonotype has a handful of counts. V usage is TRBV12-3 or TRBV12-4 and J usage is TRBJ2-7; the D gene is possibly TRBD1 (6 bases). The CDR3 consists of 15 residues. V lost 5 bases and J lost 3, with 17 bases in between. The DNA of the CDR3 is TGTGCCAGCAGTCCTGGACCCAGGGGTGGCTACGAGCAGTACGTC. Translation: CASSPGPRGGYEQYV.

In this sample, this clonotype turned up a few times. The gene calls are TRBV12-3 or TRBV12-4 and TRBJ1-1, with D unclear. The V and J ends lost 5 bases and 2 bases respectively, with 9 bases between them. The length of the CDR3 is 13 residues. The CDR3 DNA is TGTGCCAGCAGTGGTCGACCTAACACTGAAGCTTTCTTT. Protein sequence: CASSGRPNTEAFF.

V usage is TRBV7-3 and J usage is TRBJ2-3; TRBD1 is a possible D gene (6 bases). The CDR3 is made up of 14 amino acids. CDR1 is SGHTA and CDR2 is FQGTGA in the germline V gene. V lost 4 bases to trimming and J lost 4 bases, with 12 bases between them. DNA for the CDR3: TGTGCCAGCAGCTACCAGGGGATCCCAGATACGCAGTATTTT. The encoded protein is CASSYQGIPDTQYF. Complete variable domain (other parts from reference TRBV7-3 and TRBJ2-3): GAGVSQTPSNKVTEKGKYVELRCDPISGHTALYWYRQSLGQGPEFLIYFQGTGAADDSGLPNDRFFAVRPEGSVSTLKIQRTERGDSAVYLCASSYQGIPDTQYFGPGTRLTVL.

The chain combines TRBV4-1 with TRBJ2-2; TRBD1 agrees at 8 bases. This CDR3 is built from 14 residues. Trimming at V came to 1 base and at J to 7 bases, leaving 2 bases not matched to a gene. Germline-derived CDR1 and CDR2 are MGHRA and YSYEKL. For the CDR3, the DNA is TGCGCCAGCAGCCAAGCAGGGGGCGGCGGGGAGCTGTTTTTT. It translates to CASSQAGGGGELFF.

The rearrangement uses TRBV28 and TRBJ1-1; 9 bases line up with TRBD1. With V trimmed by 6 bases and J by 0 bases, 5 bases remained unmatched. The CDR3 is 15 residues long. Germline V gene sequence: CDR1 MDHEN, CDR2 SYDVKM. CDR3 amino acids: CASSFGTGLNTEAFF. The CDR3 nucleotides read TGTGCCAGCAGCTTCGGGACAGGGCTGAACACTGAAGCTTTCTTT.

The chain employs TRBV7-2 and TRBJ1-6; 7 bases match TRBD1. The V gene end was trimmed by 7 bases and the J gene end by 7 bases; junction bases not matched to a gene: 10. CDR1 and CDR2 from the germline V gene are SGHTA and FQGNSA. There are 15 residues in the CDR3. CDR3 residues: CASTPGTDSNSPLHF. The DNA for the CDR3 is TGTGCCAGCACTCCCGGGACAGACTCCAATTCACCCCTCCACTTT.

In its sample, this clonotype was seen many times. This rearrangement joins TRBV6-5 to TRBJ2-1, with 13 bases aligning to TRBD2. V shed 4 bases and J 7 bases; nucleotides not matched to a gene: 4. The CDR3 is made up of 15 amino acids. CDR1 is MNHEY and CDR2 is SVGAGI in the germline V gene. The CDR3 region has the DNA TGTGCCAGCAGTTCGACTAGCGGGGGGCCGAATGAGCAGTTCTTC. As protein: CASSSTSGGPNEQFF.

The genes are TRBV29-1 and TRBJ1-4; no definite D call. The V end lost 4 bases, the J end lost 8 bases, and 17 bases lay between the germline ends. The germline CDR1 and CDR2 sequences are SQVTM and ANQGSEA. The CDR3 sequence is 14 residues long. DNA of the CDR3: TGCAGCGTTGGGGAGATGTCGGCCCCCGAAAAACTGTTTTTT. This codes for CSVGEMSAPEKLFF.

V and J are TRBV6-5 and TRBJ2-1; weak D call: TRBD1 (5 bases). This CDR3 spans 15 amino acids. V was cut by 4 bases and J by 0 bases, with 10 bases left in between. CDR1 is MNHEY and CDR2 is SVGAGI in the germline V gene. Written as DNA, the CDR3 is TGTGCCAGCAGTTCGGGTAGGGGCTCCTACAATGAGCAGTTCTTC. Translated, it gives CASSSGRGSYNEQFF.

This clonotype has ten or more counts. CDR3: CSARDLGGNQPQHF. DNA of the CDR3: TGCAGTGCTAGAGATCTAGGGGGCAATCAGCCCCAGCATTTT. The rearrangement links TRBV20-1 to TRBJ1-5, with D perhaps matching TRBD1 (5 bases). CDR1 is DFQATT, CDR2 SNEGSKA, per germline (reference sequence). This CDR3 is built from 14 residues. Trimming shortened V by 0 bases and J by 2 bases, and 8 bases separated the two germline ends.

A few counts support this clonotype. The gene calls are TRBV5-1 and TRBJ1-4; D gene uncertain. Trimming stripped 5 bases from V and 4 bases from J, with 9 bases between. Germline values: CDR1 SGHRS, CDR2 YFSETQ. CDR3 size: 13 residues. For the CDR3, the DNA is TGCGCCAGCAGGTTGAGCCTTAATGAAAAACTGTTTTTT. Encoded protein: CASRLSLNEKLFF.

The chain couples TRBV13 to TRBJ2-5; D gene ambiguous. The CDR3 covers 12 residues. V gave up 5 bases and J gave up 4 bases, with 8 bases separating them. Germline assignment: CDR1 PRHDT and CDR2 FYEKMQ (reference sequence). The CDR3 region is CASSQLGETQYF. DNA for the CDR3: TGTGCCAGCAGCCAGCTTGGAGAGACCCAGTACTTC.

This clonotype was counted only a few times. V gene TRBV6-5 combines with J gene TRBJ1-2, with a possible D match to TRBD1 (6 bases). Trimming shortened V by 5 bases and J by 9 bases, and 13 bases separated the two germline ends. This CDR3 comprises 12 residues. Per germline, CDR1 MNHEY and CDR2 SVGAGI. The CDR3 sequence: CASSPGGPSYTF. In DNA, the CDR3 is TGTGCCAGCAGTCCCGGGGGGCCCAGCTACACCTTC.

This clonotype was observed a few times. The J gene is TRBJ2-7, the V gene TRBV7-9; 7 bases agree with TRBD1. This CDR3 contains 13 residues. The germline V gene encodes CDR1 SEHNR and CDR2 FQNEAQ (reference sequence). J was trimmed by 6 bases and V by 5 bases; bases with no gene match: 7. The CDR3 DNA sequence: TGTGCCAGCAGCCTCGGGACAGTGGGCGAGCAGTACGTC. Amino acid sequence: CASSLGTVGEQYV.

This chain links TRBV10-3 with TRBJ2-1; no reliable D call. Trimming removed 8 bases at V and 10 bases at J, with 18 bases between. CDR1 is ENHRY, CDR2 SYGVKD, per germline. The CDR3 extends over 13 amino acids. The DNA of the CDR3 is TGTGCCATCGCCCGCCCCCAATTAGACGAGCAGTTCTTC. This gives the protein CAIARPQLDEQFF.